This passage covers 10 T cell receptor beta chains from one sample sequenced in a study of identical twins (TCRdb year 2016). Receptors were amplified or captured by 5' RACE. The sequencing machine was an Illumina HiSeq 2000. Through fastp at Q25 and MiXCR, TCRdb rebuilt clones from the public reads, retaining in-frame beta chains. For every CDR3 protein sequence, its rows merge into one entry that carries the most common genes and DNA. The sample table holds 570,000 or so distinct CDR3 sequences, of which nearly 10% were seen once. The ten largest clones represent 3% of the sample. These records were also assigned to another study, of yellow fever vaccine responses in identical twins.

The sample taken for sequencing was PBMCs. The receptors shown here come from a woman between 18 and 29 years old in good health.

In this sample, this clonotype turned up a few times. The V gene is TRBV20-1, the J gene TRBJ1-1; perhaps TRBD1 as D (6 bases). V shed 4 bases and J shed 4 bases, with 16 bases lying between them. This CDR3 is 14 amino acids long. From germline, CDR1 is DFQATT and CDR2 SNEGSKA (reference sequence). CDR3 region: CSATVRGRSTEAFF. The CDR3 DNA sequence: TGCAGTGCTACAGTCAGGGGAAGAAGCACTGAAGCTTTCTTT.

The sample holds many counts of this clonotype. CDR3 loop: CASNLENSPLHF. CDR3 coding DNA: TGTGCCAGCAACCTTGAAAATTCACCCCTCCACTTT. The rearrangement joins TRBV7-2 to TRBJ1-6; D gene ambiguous. Germline-derived CDR1 and CDR2 are SGHTA and FQGNSA. V was cut by 7 bases and J by 7 bases, with 8 bases left in between. The CDR3 runs 12 residues.

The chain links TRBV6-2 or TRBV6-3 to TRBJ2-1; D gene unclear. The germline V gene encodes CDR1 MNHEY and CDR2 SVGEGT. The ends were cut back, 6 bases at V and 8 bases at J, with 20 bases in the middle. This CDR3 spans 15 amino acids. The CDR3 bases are TGTGCCAGCAGCCTGCTAGGCGCCATGGATGATGAGCAGTTCTTC. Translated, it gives CASSLLGAMDDEQFF.

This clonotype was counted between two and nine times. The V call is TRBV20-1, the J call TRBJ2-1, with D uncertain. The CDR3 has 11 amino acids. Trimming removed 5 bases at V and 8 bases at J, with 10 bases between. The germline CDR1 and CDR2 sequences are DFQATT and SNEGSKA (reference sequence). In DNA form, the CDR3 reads TGCAGTGCTTCTTTCAGTCATGAGCAGTTCTTC. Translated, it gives CSASFSHEQFF.

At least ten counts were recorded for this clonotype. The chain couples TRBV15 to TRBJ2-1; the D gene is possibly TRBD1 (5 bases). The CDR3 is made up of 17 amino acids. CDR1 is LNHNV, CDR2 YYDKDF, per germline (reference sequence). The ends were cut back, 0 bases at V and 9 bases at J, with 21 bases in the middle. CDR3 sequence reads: CATSRDQGRVYSGEQFF. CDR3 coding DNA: TGTGCCACCAGCAGAGATCAAGGCAGGGTGTATTCTGGTGAGCAGTTCTTC.

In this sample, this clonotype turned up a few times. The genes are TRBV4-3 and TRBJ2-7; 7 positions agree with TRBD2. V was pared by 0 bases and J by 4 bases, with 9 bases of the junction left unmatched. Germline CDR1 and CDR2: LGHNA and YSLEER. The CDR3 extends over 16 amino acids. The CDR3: CASSQDSAGVLYEQYF. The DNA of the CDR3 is TGCGCCAGCAGCCAAGATAGTGCGGGAGTACTTTACGAGCAGTACTTC.

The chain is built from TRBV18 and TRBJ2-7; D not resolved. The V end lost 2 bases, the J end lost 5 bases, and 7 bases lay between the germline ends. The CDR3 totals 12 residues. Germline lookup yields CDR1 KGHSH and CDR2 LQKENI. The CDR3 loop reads CASSPRDDEQYF. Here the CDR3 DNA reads TGTGCCAGCTCACCAAGAGATGACGAGCAGTACTTC. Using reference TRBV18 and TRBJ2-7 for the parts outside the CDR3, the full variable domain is NAGVMQNPRHLVRRRGQEARLRCSPMKGHSHVYWYRQLPEEGLKFMVYLQKENIIDESGMPKERFSAEFPKEGPSILRIQQVVRGDSAAYFCASSPRDDEQYFGPGTRLTVT.

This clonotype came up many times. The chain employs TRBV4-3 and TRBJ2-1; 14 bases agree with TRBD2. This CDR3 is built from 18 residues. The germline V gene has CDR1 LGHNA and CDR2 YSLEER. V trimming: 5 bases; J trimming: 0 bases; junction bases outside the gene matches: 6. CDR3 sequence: CASSIGLAGGNSYNEQFF. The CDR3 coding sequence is TGCGCCAGCAGCATCGGACTAGCGGGAGGAAACTCCTACAATGAGCAGTTCTTC.

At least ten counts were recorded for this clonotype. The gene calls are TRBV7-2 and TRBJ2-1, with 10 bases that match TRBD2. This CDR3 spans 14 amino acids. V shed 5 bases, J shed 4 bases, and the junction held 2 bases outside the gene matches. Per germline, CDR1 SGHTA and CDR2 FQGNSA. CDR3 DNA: TGTGCCAGCAGCCAGCGGGGGGGATACAATGAGCAGTTCTTC. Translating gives CASSQRGGYNEQFF.

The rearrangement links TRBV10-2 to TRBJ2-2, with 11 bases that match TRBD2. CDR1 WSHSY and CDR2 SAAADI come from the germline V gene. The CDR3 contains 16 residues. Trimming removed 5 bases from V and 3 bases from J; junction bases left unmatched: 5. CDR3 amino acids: CASSQTSGRYTGELFF. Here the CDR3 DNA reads TGCGCCAGCAGTCAAACTAGCGGGAGATACACCGGGGAGCTGTTTTTT.